This T cell receptor beta chain was retrieved from a study of blood T cell repertoires in COVID-19. The overall study: There were acute and convalescent COVID-19 samples, and they came from the United States, Italy and Spain. T cells, B-cell-depleted T cells, or PBMCs supplied cDNA or gDNA.

In the source study's methods: By means of reference gene primer amplification, nucleated cell counts were estimated. Assay used: immunoSEQ multiplex PCR; TCRdb lists only in-frame clones, some missing. That table gives V, J and clone size, and the DNA gave D and trimming. The table has tens of thousands of clones, roughly 80% seen once; the top ten hold under 5.5%. V gave up 6 bases and J gave up 6 bases, with 18 bases separating them. The CDR3 is made up of 15 amino acids. CDR1 is MNHEY and CDR2 is SMNVEV in the germline V gene (reference sequence). This chain uses TRBV27 with TRBJ1-5; D not resolved. This receptor was taken from a woman in her seventies with acute or convalescent COVID-19. The sample was peripheral blood. The DNA for the CDR3 is TGTGCCAGCAGCCCTAGAAGCCTCCTTGGTCAGCCCCAGCATTTT. As protein: CASSPRSLLGQPQHF.